The entry that follows covers one TCR beta chain sequence. Antigen unknown. The data derive from a study of cytomegalovirus exposure and HLA in healthy donors. Overall study: For the approximately 360 genotyped donors, 81% fell within the Caucasian-associated ancestry cluster.

General study findings and limits: Rarity held for most TCR sequences, but there were some public TCRs that occurred in many donors. Most TCR beta V segments were productive about 87% or about 30% of the time in an earlier analysis.

The CDR3 is 16 amino acids. V dropped 6 bases and J dropped 5; count of bases not matched to a gene: 12. The germline gives CDR1 MNHNY, CDR2 SVGAGI (reference sequence). With 60 Vbeta and 13 Jbeta primers, the PCR was carried out. Study processing details: Unique TCR beta chains numbered roughly 83 million in a later analysis, with around 10 million shared. The repertoire was sequenced with immunoSEQ multiplex PCR; TCRdb's copy has only in-frame clones and lacks some. That table supplies the V and J calls and clone size; D and trimming were determined from the DNA. The repertoire holds around 170,000 clones, with 82% as singletons.

This sequence joins TRBV6-6 and TRBJ2-7; 11 nucleotides line up with TRBD1. The specimen was PBMCs. The clonotype originates from a woman aged 18-29 years in good health and CMV-seronegative. CDR3: CASRPGQGAPFNEQYF. The DNA for the CDR3 is TGTGCCAGCAGACCAGGACAGGGGGCCCCCTTTAACGAGCAGTACTTC.